This T cell receptor beta chain was obtained from a study of T-cell memory formation after mild COVID-19. Findings and caveats of the study: The second-wave clones peaking on day 37 were not confirmed as SARS-CoV-2-specific.

This clonotype was detected only a few times. Its target is unknown. One entry per CDR3 protein results from TCRdb running MiXCR on the 5' RACE reads. The sample lists 300,000 to 350,000 distinct CDR3 sequences; just under 20% were seen once. The receptor comes from a man aged 18 to 29 who had mild COVID-19 (a few samples of this study predate the infection). Cell type and time point are not known. The sample was PBMCs or a T cell subset sorted from them (not recorded which).

The CDR3 spells CASSFLTGSETQYF. DNA for the CDR3: TGTGCCAGCAGTTTTCTGACAGGGAGCGAGACCCAGTACTTC. The V call is TRBV27, the J call TRBJ2-5, with 7 bases that match TRBD1. CDR1 is MNHEY, CDR2 SMNVEV, per germline (reference sequence). V dropped 3 bases and J dropped 5; count of bases not matched to a gene: 6. The CDR3 consists of 14 residues.